The clone carrying this T cell receptor (beta chain) was found once. TCRdb keeps only in-frame clones here, not all; method: immunoSEQ multiplex PCR. The sample holds roughly 40,000 clones; 90% to 95% are singletons and the top ten take approximately 6%. The sample originates from a study of blood T cell repertoires in COVID-19. Study information: There were acute and convalescent COVID-19 samples, and they came from the United States, Italy and Spain. Sample material is recorded as cDNA or gDNA derived from T cells, B-cell-depleted T cells, or PBMCs.

CDR1 and CDR2 (germline): SGHVS, FNYEAQ. V was clipped by 4 bases and J by 0 bases, with 16 bases between them. This CDR3 region has 16 residues. The sample consisted of peripheral blood. The TCR originated in a human donor in a cohort sampled during active COVID-19. The chain carries TRBV7-6 and TRBJ2-7; possible D gene TRBD2, 5 bases. The chain's CDR3 is CASSYPLGGSSYEQYF. The CDR3 DNA sequence: TGTGCCAGCAGCTACCCTCTTGGCGGGTCCTCCTACGAGCAGTACTTC. The whole variable domain, remainder taken from reference TRBV7-6 and TRBJ2-7, is GAGVSQSPRYKVTKRGQDVALRCDPISGHVSLYWYRQALGQGPEFLTYFNYEAQQDKSGLPNDRFSAERPEGSISTLTIQRTEQRDSAMYRCASSYPLGGSSYEQYFGPGTRLTVT.